This TCR beta chain came from a study of PD-1 blockade in mismatch repair-deficient tumors (dated by TCRdb to the late 2010s). Regarding the research as a whole: Between late 2013 and September 2016, around 91 consecutive patients with eleven to twelve mismatch repair-deficient cancer types, all previously treated and progressing, were enrolled in the trial. Deep sequencing of TCR CDR3 regions was used to track tumor-associated T cell clones in peripheral blood of patients responding to PD-1 blockade. What the work shows at the level of the full study, not this receptor alone: Rapid expansion after pembrolizumab followed by contraction, generally before radiologic responses, was shown by tumor-resident clones, which were often undetectable in blood before treatment. Of about 7 peptides, a few triggered clonal expansion, producing about 150 unique blood TCRs, of which about 7 were also present in tumor, and every positive peptide came from a frameshift mutation.

CDR1 MGHRA and CDR2 YSYEKL are derived from the germline V gene. From the cysteine through the phenylalanine, the CDR3 covers 18 amino acids. Just CDR3 DNA is preserved here, 54 bases in frame from base 1. Trimmed from V: 0 bases; trimmed from J: 6 bases; junction bases lacking a gene match: 12. Interpreted using the paper, the time point label stands for: roughly 10-day in vitro stimulation with candidate neoantigen peptide 7. For every enrolled patient, mismatch repair deficiency was confirmed by either polymerase chain reaction or immunohistochemistry. TCR sequencing was carried out for a few patients who responded to pembrolizumab therapy. More than five ELISpot-reactive candidate neoantigen peptides were each used in an approximately eleven-day in vitro stimulation before TCR sequencing. A control culture lacking peptide was run in an identical manner and was used as the baseline for calculation of clone fold changes. In the phase II trial, pembrolizumab PD-1 blockade was tested prospectively in advanced mismatch repair-deficient cancers, no matter which tissue of origin the cancers came from.

The count of this clone is one. Its antigen is not yet known. Per-nucleotide qualities are absent, and no much larger clonotype sits a single base away. The receptor library was made with the immunoSEQ multiplex PCR assay. As for how the authors treated the data: Clones were defined as neoantigen-specific by significant expansion to the relevant peptide and no significant expansion to any other tested peptide. TCRdb mirrors the immuneACCESS table, restricted to in-frame sequences. Some clones are absent from its copies; in checked studies, under half trace to an unresolved V gene, and the reason for the others is unknown. V, J and clone size reflect that table, while D and trimming were determined from the DNA. The sample profile shows over 8,000 clones; 75% to 90% of them were found once. The top ten clones comprise about 12% of the sample.

The sequence joins TRBV4-1 to TRBJ2-7; 12 central nucleotides agree with TRBD2. This clonotype was obtained from an adult with mismatch repair-deficient cancer. Sample: cells cultured in vitro, taken from a patient treated with pembrolizumab. The CDR3 sequence is CASSQESLAGGLLSEQYF. The sequenced DNA is TGCGCCAGCAGCCAAGAATCACTAGCGGGAGGTCTTTTGAGCGAGCAGTACTTC.